This entry lists 29 T cell receptor beta chains sequenced from one sample in a study of Tregs in tolerant kidney transplant recipients. Generated by immunoSEQ multiplex PCR, the TCRdb table keeps only in-frame clones and is missing some. The sample includes about 83,000 clones, about 98% of them seen just once. This sample comprised CD4+ T cells from blood, obtained before the transplant. The receptors come from a human donor who received a combined kidney and bone marrow transplant.

The V gene is TRBV18, the J gene TRBJ1-1; TRBD1 matches at 8 bases. J lost 12 bases, V lost 2 bases, and 8 bases had no gene match. CDR1 is KGHSH and CDR2 is LQKENI in the germline V gene. The CDR3 sequence is 13 residues long. The CDR3 DNA reads TGTGCCAGCTCACCAAGAGGGCAGGGGGCGACTTTCTTT. It specifies CASSPRGQGATFF.

The gene calls are TRBV11-2 and TRBJ2-4, with TRBD1 identical over 9 bases. Germline loops: CDR1 SGHAT, CDR2 FQNNGV. The CDR3 is made up of 17 amino acids. V gave up 4 bases and J gave up 8 bases; unmatched junction bases: 15. The CDR3 is CASSSHRGREFSDIQYF. In DNA, the CDR3 is TGTGCCAGCAGCTCTCACAGGGGGCGAGAATTTTCGGACATTCAGTACTTC.

V is TRBV4-3 and J is TRBJ1-2, with 11 bases lining up with TRBD1. Germline assignment: CDR1 LGHNA and CDR2 YSLEER. CDR3 length equals 14 residues. V lost 4 bases and J lost 8; bases outside the gene matches: 6. In DNA form, the CDR3 reads TGCGCCAGCAGCCCCGTGGGACAGGGGGGCGGCTACACCTTC. Residues: CASSPVGQGGGYTF.

The chain joins TRBV13 to TRBJ1-1; no firm D call. V lost 10 bases, J lost 1 base, and 16 bases lay in between. Germline lookup yields CDR1 PRHDT and CDR2 FYEKMQ (reference sequence). This CDR3 contains 14 residues. The CDR3 spells CAIRRGVGNTEAFF. CDR3 DNA: TGTGCCATCCGCCGCGGGGTGGGGAACACTGAAGCTTTCTTT.

The gene calls are TRBV4-3 and TRBJ2-3; D gene ambiguous. With 1 base removed from V and 5 bases from J, the gap between germline ends came to 10 bases. The CDR3 is made up of 14 amino acids. From germline, CDR1 is LGHNA and CDR2 YSLEER. CDR3 amino acids: CASSQVAVRDTQYF. DNA of the CDR3: TGCGCCAGCAGCCAAGTCGCGGTACGAGATACGCAGTATTTT.

This clone was observed once. The chain recombines TRBV18 with TRBJ2-7, with TRBD2 as a possible D gene (5 bases). The CDR3 runs to 12 residues. Germline V gene lookup returns CDR1 KGHSH and CDR2 LQKENI. Trimming took 6 bases from V and 2 from J, leaving 8 bases between them. The CDR3 is CASSTGAYEQYF. Written as DNA, the CDR3 is TGTGCCAGCTCGACCGGGGCCTACGAGCAGTACTTC.

This clone showed up just once. The genes are TRBV9 and TRBJ2-1, with unresolved D. CDR1 is SGDLS and CDR2 is YYNGEE in the germline V gene. The CDR3 runs to 15 residues. V lost 0 bases, J lost 8 bases, and 15 bases lay in between. CDR3 coding DNA: TGTGCCAGCAGCGTAGGTAGCTCTGAAGCACATGAGCAGTTCTTC. Translating gives CASSVGSSEAHEQFF.

This chain connects TRBV28 to TRBJ2-7, with D perhaps matching TRBD1 (6 bases). The V gene's germline CDR1 is MDHEN and CDR2 SYDVKM. The V end lost 8 bases, the J end lost 7 bases, and 18 bases lay between the germline ends. The CDR3 covers 13 residues. The DNA for the CDR3 is TGTGCCAGCTATAGAAACAGGGCTGGGGAGCAGTACTTC. This codes for CASYRNRAGEQYF. The variable domain in full, with the rest retrieved from reference TRBV28 and TRBJ2-7, is DVKVTQSSRYLVKRTGEKVFLECVQDMDHENMFWYRQDPGLGLRLIYFSYDVKMKEKGDIPEGYSVSREKKERFSLILESASTNQTSMYLCASYRNRAGEQYFGPGTRLTVT.

This rearrangement joins TRBV18 to TRBJ2-7, with D possibly TRBD1 on 6 matching bases. The length of the CDR3 is 14 residues. The germline CDR1 and CDR2 sequences are KGHSH and LQKENI. V was clipped by 3 bases and J by 2 bases, with 11 bases between them. The CDR3 DNA reads TGTGCCAGCTCACCCTTCGACAGGACCTACGAGCAGTACTTC. Its protein product is CASSPFDRTYEQYF.

The V call is TRBV10-3, the J call TRBJ2-2; D possibly corresponds to TRBD1 (6 bases). The CDR3 contains 14 residues. The germline CDR1 and CDR2 sequences are ENHRY and SYGVKD. Trimming left V 11 bases short and J 4 bases short, with 17 bases between. The CDR3 protein is CAALSGQITGELFF. The DNA of the CDR3 is TGTGCCGCTCTGTCAGGACAGATCACCGGGGAGCTGTTTTTT.

V usage is TRBV30 and J usage is TRBJ2-3; no clear D. The germline CDR1 and CDR2 sequences are GTSNPN and SVGIG (reference sequence). Trimming left V 3 bases short and J 0 bases short, with 7 bases between. The CDR3 has 13 residues. Written as DNA, the CDR3 is TGTGCCTGGAGCGGTATTAGCACAGATACGCAGTATTTT. It specifies CAWSGISTDTQYF.

The chain joins TRBV11-3 to TRBJ1-6, with D hard to call. Trimming left V 1 base short and J 6 bases short, with 7 bases between. Germline V gene data show CDR1 as SGHNT and CDR2 as YENEEA. The length of the CDR3 is 14 residues. CDR3 in amino acids: CASSLGHGNSPLHF. CDR3 nucleotides: TGTGCCAGCAGCTTAGGCCACGGTAATTCACCCCTCCACTTT.

V usage is TRBV7-2 and J usage is TRBJ1-5; D not certain. Germline CDR1 SGHTA, CDR2 FQGNSA. The CDR3 consists of 15 residues. V lost 1 base and J 10 bases, leaving 17 bases between the germline ends. This CDR3 is CASSLVTAQVGPQHF. The CDR3 bases are TGTGCCAGCAGCTTAGTAACGGCGCAGGTTGGTCCCCAGCATTTT.

For the CDR3, the DNA is TGCGCCAGCAGTCCCCCGTCAGACTATGGCTACACCTTC. Translated, it gives CASSPPSDYGYTF. V usage is TRBV23-1 and J usage is TRBJ1-2; no reliable D call. TRBV23-1 carries the ORF label, with uncertain function. V lost 4 bases and J lost 3, with 9 bases in between. This CDR3 is 13 amino acids long.

This chain connects TRBV7-2 to TRBJ1-1; D may be TRBD1 (6 bases). V was shortened by 2 bases and J by 9 bases, with 13 bases between the two germline ends. CDR3 size: 13 residues. The germline gives CDR1 SGHTA, CDR2 FQGNSA. This CDR3 is CASSLNIDRKAFF. CDR3 sequence (DNA): TGTGCCAGCAGCTTAAATATCGACAGGAAAGCTTTCTTT.

The chain uses TRBV6-1 and TRBJ1-2; no firm D call. CDR3 length: 14 amino acids. Germline V gene data show CDR1 as MNHNS and CDR2 as SASEGT. The germline V and J ends were trimmed by 0 bases and 1 base, with 6 bases remaining between them. The DNA for the CDR3 is TGTGCCAGCAGTGAAGCGCGGGGTAACTATGGCTACACCTTC. It is translated as CASSEARGNYGYTF.

CDR3 amino acids: CATNPTGAKGNTIYF. Written as DNA, the CDR3 is TGTGCCACTAACCCCACAGGGGCTAAAGGAAACACCATATATTTT. This chain links TRBV11-2 with TRBJ1-3; TRBD1 matches at 7 bases. With 10 bases clipped from V and 4 bases from J, the junction kept 13 bases outside the gene matches. Germline V lookup: CDR1 SGHAT, CDR2 FQNNGV. The CDR3 extends over 15 amino acids.

This chain uses TRBV6-1 with TRBJ2-3, with D uncertain. Trimming left V 0 bases short and J 4 bases short, with 2 bases between. The CDR3 has 12 residues. CDR1 MNHNS and CDR2 SASEGT come from the germline V gene. This CDR3 is CASSEAADTQYF. The CDR3 DNA reads as TGTGCCAGCAGTGAAGCCGCAGATACGCAGTATTTT.

This chain joins TRBV9 and TRBJ2-2; 10 bases map to TRBD2. Looked up from germline, CDR1 is SGDLS and CDR2 is YYNGEE. V shed 0 bases, J shed 2 bases, and the junction held 7 bases outside the gene matches. The CDR3 loop spans 18 amino acids. The CDR3 is CASSVALAGRLNTGELFF. As DNA, the CDR3 is TGTGCCAGCAGCGTAGCACTAGCGGGACGCTTAAACACCGGGGAGCTGTTTTTT.

This clone was counted only a few times. This chain connects TRBV4-1 to TRBJ2-3, with unresolved D. Trimming removed 1 base at V and 6 bases at J, with 11 bases between. Germline V CDR1 and CDR2: MGHRA, YSYEKL. The CDR3 runs 14 residues. CDR3 protein: CASSQGTSFDTQYF. In DNA form, the CDR3 reads TGCGCCAGCAGCCAAGGTACGAGCTTTGATACGCAGTATTTT.

CDR3 in DNA: TGCGCCAGCAGCTTGGCTTTGGGTCGGGGCACCGGGGAGCTGTTTTTT. As protein: CASSLALGRGTGELFF. The chain couples TRBV5-1 to TRBJ2-2; tentative D call: TRBD2 (5 bases). The germline CDR1 and CDR2 sequences are SGHRS and YFSETQ. The CDR3 totals 16 residues. V lost 0 bases and J 4 bases, leaving 13 bases between the germline ends.

V is TRBV19 and J is TRBJ2-3; D is ambiguous. V dropped 6 bases and J dropped 6 bases, with 10 bases sitting between them. Looked up from germline, CDR1 is LNHDA and CDR2 is SQIVND (reference sequence). CDR3 length equals 12 residues. The CDR3 DNA reads TGTGCCAGTAGCGAATTACAGGATACGCAGTATTTT. This gives the protein CASSELQDTQYF.

This sequence joins TRBV21-1 and TRBJ1-5; no check of the table's D call, TRBD1, against the DNA was made. TRBV21-1 is recorded as a pseudogene. This CDR3 comprises 16 residues. This chain's CDR3 is CASSKDRAWACQPQHF. The CDR3 bases are TGTGCCAGCAGCAAGGACAGGGCTTGGGCCTGTCAGCCCCAGCATTTT.

The chain has TRBV19 and TRBJ2-1, with TRBD2 matching over 7 bases. The germline CDR1 and CDR2 sequences are LNHDA and SQIVND (reference sequence). This CDR3 contains 15 residues. With V trimmed by 3 bases and J by 2 bases, 4 bases remained unmatched. The CDR3: CASSIASGTYNEQFF. As DNA, the CDR3 is TGTGCCAGTAGTATCGCCAGCGGGACCTACAATGAGCAGTTCTTC.

This chain joins TRBV7-9 and TRBJ1-5; possible D gene TRBD1, 5 bases. V shed 1 base and J shed 0 bases, with 13 bases lying between them. Germline-derived CDR1 and CDR2 are SEHNR and FQNEAQ (reference sequence). The CDR3 loop spans 17 amino acids. The chain's CDR3 is CASSLGGGGSSNQPQHF. In DNA, the CDR3 is TGTGCCAGCAGCTTAGGGGGGGGAGGATCTAGCAATCAGCCCCAGCATTTT.

The rearrangement links TRBV10-3 to TRBJ2-7; 7 bases fit TRBD2. Germline V gene lookup returns CDR1 ENHRY and CDR2 SYGVKD. This CDR3 has 14 residues. V was pared by 0 bases and J by 6 bases, with 5 bases of the junction left unmatched. The CDR3 DNA follows: TGTGCCATCAGTGAGTCTCCTTGGGGGGGCGAGCAGTACTTC. It is translated as CAISESPWGGEQYF.

The chain combines TRBV28 with TRBJ1-4; 7 bases align to TRBD1. J gave up 0 bases and V 8 bases, and 3 bases lay outside the gene matches. CDR1 is MDHEN and CDR2 is SYDVKM in the germline V gene. The CDR3 consists of 14 residues. The CDR3 DNA sequence: TGTGCCAGCCGGGACAGTGCAACTAATGAAAAACTGTTTTTT. Protein: CASRDSATNEKLFF. Variable domain in full (rest from reference TRBV28 and TRBJ1-4): DVKVTQSSRYLVKRTGEKVFLECVQDMDHENMFWYRQDPGLGLRLIYFSYDVKMKEKGDIPEGYSVSREKKERFSLILESASTNQTSMYLCASRDSATNEKLFFGSGTQLSVL.

V is TRBV20-1 and J is TRBJ2-7; a weak D match, TRBD1 (5 bases). The CDR3 length is 10 residues. Trimming removed 6 bases from V and 5 bases from J, with 8 bases in between. Germline assignment: CDR1 DFQATT and CDR2 SNEGSKA (reference sequence). The CDR3 sequence: CSAKGNEQYF. DNA of the CDR3: TGCAGTGCGAAGGGGAACGAGCAGTACTTC.

V gene TRBV5-5 combines with J gene TRBJ2-7; 10 positions match TRBD2. The CDR3 length is 15 residues. CDR1 is SGHKS, CDR2 YYEKEE, per germline (reference sequence). With V trimmed by 4 bases and J by 2 bases, 6 bases remained unmatched. Written as DNA, the CDR3 is TGTGCCAGCAGCCAAGGACTAGCGGAAACCTACGAGCAGTACTTC. Protein sequence: CASSQGLAETYEQYF. Filled out from reference TRBV5-5 and TRBJ2-7, the complete variable domain reads DAGVTQSPTHLIKTRGQQVTLRCSPISGHKSVSWYQQVLGQGPQFIFQYYEKEERGRGNFPDRFSARQFPNYSSELNVNALLLGDSALYLCASSQGLAETYEQYFGPGTRLTVT.